This passage covers 9 T cell receptor beta chains from one sample sequenced in a study of OX40 agonist ivuxolimab in advanced cancers. The library was built by means of the immunoSEQ multiplex PCR assay. In TCRdb, the immuneACCESS table is reduced to in-frame sequences with V and J assigned. These tables do not hold every clone; where another copy was compared, an unresolved V gene accounts for under half, and the others remain unexplained. The sample yields approximately 70,000 clones; about 88% were counted once. The ten largest clones take up 0.25% to 0.3% of the sample. The sequences come from CD4+ or CD8+ T cells sorted from blood, collected in a trial of the OX40 agonist ivuxolimab. Source of these receptors: an adult with an advanced solid tumor such as melanoma, head and neck, liver or kidney cancer.

This chain links TRBV19 with TRBJ2-3; 8 positions match TRBD1. Per germline, CDR1 LNHDA and CDR2 SQIVND (reference sequence). Trimming cost V 4 bases and J 5 bases; bases outside gene matches: 11. The CDR3 is 16 residues long. The CDR3 sequence: CASSNPGTGKLDTQYF. The DNA for the CDR3 is TGTGCCAGTAGTAACCCCGGGACAGGAAAGTTAGATACGCAGTATTTT. The full variable domain, with the rest looked up from reference TRBV19 and TRBJ2-3, is DGGITQSPKYLFRKEGQNVTLSCEQNLNHDAMYWYRQDPGQGLRLIYYSQIVNDFQKGDIAEGYSVSREKKESFPLTVTSAQKNPTAFYLCASSNPGTGKLDTQYFGPGTRLTVL.

Concerning this clone: Other DNA sequences of this sample code for an identical CDR3. V is TRBV7-9 and J is TRBJ1-4; 8 positions agree with TRBD1. This CDR3 is built from 14 residues. The germline V gene has CDR1 SEHNR and CDR2 FQNEAQ (reference sequence). V was pared by 5 bases and J by 7 bases, with 6 bases of the junction left unmatched. In DNA form, the CDR3 reads TGTGCCAGCAGCCCAGGACAGGGAAGTGAAAAACTGTTTTTT. This translates into CASSPGQGSEKLFF.

This chain links TRBV7-2 with TRBJ2-7; 7 bases line up with TRBD1. The CDR3 totals 15 residues. V was clipped by 1 base and J by 1 base; unmatched bases: 4. Per the germline V gene, CDR1 is SGHTA and CDR2 is FQGNSA. The CDR3 sequence is CASSLGGQRSYEQYF. The CDR3 DNA is TGTGCCAGCAGCTTAGGGGGACAGAGATCCTACGAGCAGTACTTC.

The chain has TRBV15 and TRBJ2-5; perhaps TRBD1 as D (5 bases). V was cut by 1 base and J by 4 bases, with 13 bases left in between. The CDR3 extends over 15 amino acids. The germline CDR1 and CDR2 sequences are LNHNV and YYDKDF (reference sequence). DNA of the CDR3: TGTGCCACCAGCAGAGCTCGGGCAGGGCCAGAGACCCAGTACTTC. It codes for CATSRARAGPETQYF.

The genes are TRBV11-3 and TRBJ2-1; 9 nucleotides line up with TRBD2. The CDR3 runs 15 residues. Per the germline V gene, CDR1 is SGHNT and CDR2 is YENEEA. Trimming cost V 4 bases and J 8 bases; bases outside gene matches: 9. The CDR3 reads CASSSGTSNFHEQFF. The CDR3 coding sequence is TGTGCCAGCAGCTCCGGGACTAGCAATTTCCATGAGCAGTTCTTC.

The V and J genes are TRBV7-2 and TRBJ2-7; D is unclear. V was trimmed by 4 bases and J by 7 bases, leaving 8 bases between them. Germline loops: CDR1 SGHTA, CDR2 FQGNSA. The CDR3 covers 11 residues. CDR3 amino acids: CASSSQLEQYF. For the CDR3, the DNA is TGTGCCAGCAGCTCACAACTAGAGCAGTACTTC.

The chain combines TRBV11-2 with TRBJ2-1; unclear D gene. Trimming took 1 base from V and 5 from J, leaving 6 bases between them. Germline V lookup: CDR1 SGHAT, CDR2 FQNNGV. This CDR3 spans 13 amino acids. The CDR3 DNA reads TGTGCCAGCAGCTTAGCATTGGACAATGAGCAGTTCTTC. The encoded protein is CASSLALDNEQFF.

The chain is built from TRBV5-4 and TRBJ2-4, with D possibly matching TRBD2 (5 bases). V was shortened by 4 bases and J by 5 bases, with 13 bases between the two germline ends. CDR1 is SGHNT and CDR2 is YYREEE in the germline V gene (reference sequence). There are 14 residues in the CDR3. CDR3 DNA sequence: TGTGCCAGCAGCCCGGTGGTCGGGGAAAACATTCAGTACTTC. Its protein product is CASSPVVGENIQYF.

This chain joins TRBV5-1 and TRBJ1-1; tentative D call: TRBD1 (5 bases). The CDR3 has 16 residues. Germline CDR1 reads SGHRS; CDR2 reads YFSETQ. V gave up 0 bases and J gave up 8 bases, with 20 bases separating them. The CDR3 DNA reads as TGCGCCAGCAGCTTGGTGAGCGGGGCCACCACACCAGAAGCTTTCTTT. This gives the protein CASSLVSGATTPEAFF.